This T cell receptor (beta chain) is drawn from a study of T cell changes during pregnancy in multiple sclerosis. Trimming removed 0 bases from V and 9 bases from J, with 17 bases in between. Germline CDR1 SGHVS, CDR2 FNYEAQ. The CDR3 has 16 amino acids. Clones were sequenced by immunoSEQ multiplex PCR, and TCRdb holds only the in-frame ones, with some missing. The sample lists 71,000 or so clones, around nine tenths occurring once. The sample consisted of peripheral blood, taken in the third trimester of pregnancy. This sequence joins TRBV7-6 and TRBJ2-2; possibly TRBD2 for D (6 bases). This TCR was recovered from a female donor with multiple sclerosis, enrolled in a pregnancy study. The CDR3 loop is CASSLAAGPVNRELFF. Here the CDR3 DNA reads TGTGCCAGCAGCTTAGCTGCGGGACCGGTAAACCGGGAGCTGTTTTTT.